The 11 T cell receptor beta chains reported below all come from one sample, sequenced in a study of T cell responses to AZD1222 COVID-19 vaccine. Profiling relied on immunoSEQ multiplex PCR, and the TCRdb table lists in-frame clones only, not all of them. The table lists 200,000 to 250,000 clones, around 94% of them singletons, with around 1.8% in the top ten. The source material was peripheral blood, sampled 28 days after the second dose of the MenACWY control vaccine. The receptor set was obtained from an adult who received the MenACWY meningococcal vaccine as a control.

CDR3 nucleotides: TGTGCCAGCAGTTTCAGGGGTCTCTCTGGAAACACCATATATTTT. This encodes CASSFRGLSGNTIYF. The chain combines TRBV6-5 with TRBJ1-3; a possible D gene is TRBD1 (6 bases). CDR1 is MNHEY, CDR2 SVGAGI, per germline. Trimming took 4 bases from V and 0 from J, leaving 10 bases between them. The CDR3 covers 15 residues.

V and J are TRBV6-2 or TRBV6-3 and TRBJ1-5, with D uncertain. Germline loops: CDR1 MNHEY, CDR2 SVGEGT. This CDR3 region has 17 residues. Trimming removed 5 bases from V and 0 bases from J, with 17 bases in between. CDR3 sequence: CASSLWNGPDSNQPQHF. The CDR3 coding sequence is TGTGCCAGCAGTCTTTGGAACGGGCCCGATAGCAATCAGCCCCAGCATTTT.

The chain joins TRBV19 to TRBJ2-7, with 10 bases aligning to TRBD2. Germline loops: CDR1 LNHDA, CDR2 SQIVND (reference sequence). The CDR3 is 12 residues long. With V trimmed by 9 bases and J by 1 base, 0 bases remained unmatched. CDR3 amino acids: CARTSGSYEQYF. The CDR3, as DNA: TGTGCCAGGACTAGCGGGTCCTACGAGCAGTACTTC.

In DNA, the CDR3 is TGTGCCAGTAGTTTACGACAGGGGACCTCAACAGATACGCAGTATTTT. This codes for CASSLRQGTSTDTQYF. V and J are TRBV19 and TRBJ2-3; 8 bases are a match to TRBD1. Losses at the gene ends were 5 bases for V and 3 bases for J; bases not matched to a gene: 10. From germline, CDR1 is LNHDA and CDR2 SQIVND (reference sequence). The CDR3 length is 16 residues.

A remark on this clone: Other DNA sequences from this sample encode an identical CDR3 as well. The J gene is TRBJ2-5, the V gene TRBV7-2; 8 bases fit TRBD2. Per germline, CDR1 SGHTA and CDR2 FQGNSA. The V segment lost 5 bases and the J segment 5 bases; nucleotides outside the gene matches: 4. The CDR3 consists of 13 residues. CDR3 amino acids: CASSPGGQETQYF. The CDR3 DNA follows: TGTGCCAGCAGCCCGGGGGGGCAGGAGACCCAGTACTTC. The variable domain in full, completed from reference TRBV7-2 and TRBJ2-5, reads GAGVSQSPSNKVTEKGKDVELRCDPISGHTALYWYRQSLGQGLEFLIYFQGNSAPDKSGLPSDRFSAERTGGSVSTLTIQRTQQEDSAVYLCASSPGGQETQYFGPGTRLLVL.

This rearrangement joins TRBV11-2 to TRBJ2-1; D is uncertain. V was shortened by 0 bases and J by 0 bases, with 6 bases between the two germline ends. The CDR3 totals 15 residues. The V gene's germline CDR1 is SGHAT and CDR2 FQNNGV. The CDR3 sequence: CASSLELSSYNEQFF. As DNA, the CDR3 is TGTGCCAGCAGCTTAGAACTGAGCTCCTACAATGAGCAGTTCTTC.

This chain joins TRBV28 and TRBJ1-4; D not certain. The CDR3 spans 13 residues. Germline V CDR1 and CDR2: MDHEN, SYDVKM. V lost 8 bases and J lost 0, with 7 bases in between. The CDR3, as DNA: TGTGCCAGCCGACCTGCAACTAATGAAAAACTGTTTTTT. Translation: CASRPATNEKLFF. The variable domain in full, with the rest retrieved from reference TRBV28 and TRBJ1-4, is DVKVTQSSRYLVKRTGEKVFLECVQDMDHENMFWYRQDPGLGLRLIYFSYDVKMKEKGDIPEGYSVSREKKERFSLILESASTNQTSMYLCASRPATNEKLFFGSGTQLSVL.

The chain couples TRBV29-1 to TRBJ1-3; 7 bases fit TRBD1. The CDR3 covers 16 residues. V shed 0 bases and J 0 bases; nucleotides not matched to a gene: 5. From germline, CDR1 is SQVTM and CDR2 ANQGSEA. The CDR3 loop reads CSVEDLQGSSGNTIYF. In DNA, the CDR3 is TGCAGCGTTGAAGATTTACAGGGGTCCTCTGGAAACACCATATATTTT. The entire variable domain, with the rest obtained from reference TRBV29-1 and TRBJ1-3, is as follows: SAVISQKPSRDICQRGTSLTIQCQVDSQVTMMFWYRQQPGQSLTLIATANQGSEATYESGFVIDKFPISRPNLTFSTLTVSNMSPEDSSIYLCSVEDLQGSSGNTIYFGEGSWLTVV.

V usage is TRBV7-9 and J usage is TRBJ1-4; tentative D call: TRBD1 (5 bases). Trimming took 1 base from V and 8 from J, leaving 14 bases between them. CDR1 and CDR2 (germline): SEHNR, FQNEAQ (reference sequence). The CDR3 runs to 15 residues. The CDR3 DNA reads TGTGCCAGCAGCTTAGTGGGACTCAAGGGGGAAAAACTGTTTTTT. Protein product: CASSLVGLKGEKLFF.

For the CDR3, the DNA is TGTGCCAGCAGTTATCCCATGGACAGGGACCGATACCCCACCGGGGAGCTGTTTTTT. It yields the protein CASSYPMDRDRYPTGELFF. This chain links TRBV6-2 or TRBV6-3 with TRBJ2-2; 8 positions match TRBD1. This CDR3 is built from 19 residues. The J segment lost 4 bases and the V segment lost 3 bases, leaving 16 bases of the junction unmatched. Germline CDR1 is MNHEY and CDR2 is SVGEGT.

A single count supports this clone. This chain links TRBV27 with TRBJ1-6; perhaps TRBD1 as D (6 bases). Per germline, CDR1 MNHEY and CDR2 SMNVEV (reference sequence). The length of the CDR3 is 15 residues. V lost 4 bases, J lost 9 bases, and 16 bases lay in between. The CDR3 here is CASSWGPRGPSPLHF. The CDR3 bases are TGTGCCAGCAGTTGGGGGCCCCGGGGGCCTTCACCCCTCCACTTT.